This T cell receptor beta chain was sequenced for a study of OX40 agonist ivuxolimab in advanced cancers. With V trimmed by 4 bases and J by 8 bases, 8 bases remained unmatched. The CDR3 has 14 residues. Germline CDR1 LNHDA, CDR2 SQIVND (reference sequence). Data came from immunoSEQ multiplex PCR; TCRdb stores just in-frame clones and leaves some out. Found here are over 55,000 clones, 65% to 90% of them singletons; the top ten hold about 1.7%. Here the sequenced sample was CD4+ or CD8+ T cells sorted from blood, taken in a trial of the OX40 agonist ivuxolimab. This rearrangement joins TRBV19 to TRBJ1-2; 9 bases map to TRBD1. The clonotype comes from an adult with an advanced solid tumor such as melanoma, head and neck, liver or kidney cancer. The CDR3 nucleotides are TGTGCCAGTAGTACAACCGGGACAGGGATAGGCTACACCTTC. This sequence encodes CASSTTGTGIGYTF.